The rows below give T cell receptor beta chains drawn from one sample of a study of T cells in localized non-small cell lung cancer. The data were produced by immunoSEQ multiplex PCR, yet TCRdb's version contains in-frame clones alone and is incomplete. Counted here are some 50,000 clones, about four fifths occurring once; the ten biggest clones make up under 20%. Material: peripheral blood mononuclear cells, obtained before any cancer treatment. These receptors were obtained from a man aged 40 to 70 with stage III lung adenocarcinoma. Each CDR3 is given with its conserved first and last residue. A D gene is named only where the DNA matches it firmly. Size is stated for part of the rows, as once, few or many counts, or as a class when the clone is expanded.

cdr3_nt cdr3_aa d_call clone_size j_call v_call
TGTGCCAGCAGCTTAGGCCCAGGGATAGCCTACGAGCAGTACTTC CASSLGPGIAYEQYF . . TRBJ2-7 TRBV11-2
TGCGCCAGCAGCCAAGATCCAGTAGCCGAGCAGTACTTC CASSQDPVAEQYF . . TRBJ2-7 TRBV4-1
TGTGCCAGCAGCTCCTACGGGTCCTCCTACGAGCAGTACTTC CASSSYGSSYEQYF . few TRBJ2-7 TRBV5-6
TGTGCCAGCAGCTATACAGTTAATTCACCCCTCCACTTT CASSYTVNSPLHF . . TRBJ1-6 TRBV5-6
TGTGCCAGCAGCGAAACTTGGGGACAGGGTGTCGAGCAGTACTTC CASSETWGQGVEQYF TRBD1 few TRBJ2-7 TRBV7-6
TGTGCCACCAGCAGAGATTGGAGAGTCCGGGACACCGGGGAGCTGTTTTTT CATSRDWRVRDTGELFF . . TRBJ2-2 TRBV15
TGTGCCAGCAGCGTAGTATTGGGGGGATACAATGAGCAGTTCTTC CASSVVLGGYNEQFF . . TRBJ2-1 TRBV9
TGTGCCAGCAGCCGATTGACTAGCGGGGGGGCGGGAGATACGCAGTATTTT CASSRLTSGGAGDTQYF TRBD2 . TRBJ2-3 TRBV14
TGTGCCAGCAGTTCCCTGGGTAAGGGGGAGACTGAAGCTTTCTTT CASSSLGKGETEAFF . . TRBJ1-1 TRBV6-5
TGCGCCAGCAGCCTAGGGGGCGGGAACGCTGAAGCTTTCTTT CASSLGGGNAEAFF TRBD1 . TRBJ1-1 TRBV4-1
TGTGCCAGCAGCGCATCCCGGGACAGGGGCTACACCTTC CASSASRDRGYTF TRBD1 . TRBJ1-2 TRBV7-8
TGTGCCAGCAGTTTATCGGTGGACAGTTTGAGGCAACATACGCAGTATTTT CASSLSVDSLRQHTQYF . . TRBJ2-3 TRBV27
TGTGCCAGCAGTTACTCCGTCAGCCTCAATCAGCCCCAGCATTTT CASSYSVSLNQPQHF . . TRBJ1-5 TRBV6-6
TGCGCCAGCAGCTTGTTTCCTAGCGGGGGGACTGAGACCCAGTACTTC CASSLFPSGGTETQYF TRBD2 once TRBJ2-5 TRBV5-1
TGTGCCATCAGTGACCTAACGGACGATTACGAGCAGTACTTC CAISDLTDDYEQYF . . TRBJ2-7 TRBV10-3
TGTGCCAGCAGCTTACGGGGCGGGGGGCCCACAGATACGCAGTATTTT CASSLRGGGPTDTQYF TRBD2 . TRBJ2-3 TRBV11-2
TGTGCCAGCAGCTTCGGGAAGGGGGCGGCAGATACGCAGTATTTT CASSFGKGAADTQYF TRBD1 . TRBJ2-3 TRBV5-4
TGTGCCAGCAGCCGTAGGGAGGGTAATAGGGTCCAAGAGACCCAGTACTTC CASSRREGNRVQETQYF TRBD2 . TRBJ2-5 TRBV9
TGCAGCGTTGCCGGACAGGGGAACACCGGGGAGCTGTTTTTT CSVAGQGNTGELFF TRBD1 . TRBJ2-2 TRBV29-1
TGTGCCAGCAGCCCACTCCCCTCGACAGGGAAAGAGACCCAGTACTTC CASSPLPSTGKETQYF TRBD1 few TRBJ2-5 TRBV9
TGTGCCAGTAGTCTCCAGGGCTTTCGGCGGCCCCAGCATTTT CASSLQGFRRPQHF . . TRBJ1-5 TRBV19
TGTGCCAGCAGTCTTGCGGGACAGTCCTACGAGCAGTACTTC CASSLAGQSYEQYF . . TRBJ2-7 TRBV6-1
TGTGCTAGTGGTGTGATCGGAGGCGCCCAGTACTTC CASGVIGGAQYF . . TRBJ2-5 TRBV12-5
TGTGCCACCACAGGGTACTATGGCTACACCTTC CATTGYYGYTF . few TRBJ1-2 TRBV6-5